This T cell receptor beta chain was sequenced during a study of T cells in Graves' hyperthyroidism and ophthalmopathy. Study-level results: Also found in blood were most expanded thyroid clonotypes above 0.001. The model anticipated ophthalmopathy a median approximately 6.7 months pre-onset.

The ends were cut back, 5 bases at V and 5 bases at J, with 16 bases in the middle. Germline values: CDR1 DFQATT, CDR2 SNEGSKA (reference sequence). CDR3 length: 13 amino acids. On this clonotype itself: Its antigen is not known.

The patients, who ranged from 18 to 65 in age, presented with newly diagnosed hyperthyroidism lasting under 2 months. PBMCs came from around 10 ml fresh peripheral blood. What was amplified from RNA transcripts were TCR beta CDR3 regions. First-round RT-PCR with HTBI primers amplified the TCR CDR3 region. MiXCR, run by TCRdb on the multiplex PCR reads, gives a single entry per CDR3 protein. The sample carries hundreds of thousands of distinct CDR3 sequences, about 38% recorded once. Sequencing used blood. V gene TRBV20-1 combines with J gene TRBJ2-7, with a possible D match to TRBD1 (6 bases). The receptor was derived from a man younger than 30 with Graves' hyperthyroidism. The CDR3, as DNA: TGCAGTGCTGAGAGACAGGAGGCGGACGAGCAGTACTTC. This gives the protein CSAERQEADEQYF.